A single TCR beta chain is shown here with its context. The antigen this receptor binds is unknown. No quality values exist for individual bases; no much larger clone is one base distant. The data were taken from a study of cytomegalovirus exposure and HLA in healthy donors (dated by TCRdb to 2016 to 2017). The study in broad terms: In an earlier analysis of fewer than 750 of the donors, approximately 260 Gb of sequence data and approximately 100 million unique TCR beta sequences from about 180 million T cells were reported. An early release covering roughly 640 HLA-typed donors comprised approximately 300 gigabases of sequencing data and roughly 85 million unique TCR sequences. Of the roughly 420 genotyped donors, over 80% were placed in the genetic ancestry cluster associated with self-reported Caucasian donors. The aim of the study was to test whether cataloging public T cell receptors could identify signatures of past pathogen exposure. The T cell repertoires of around 730 subjects were profiled by immunosequencing and related to cytomegalovirus serostatus. Besides the first cohort of under 700 subjects, a separate validation cohort made up of 95 to 150 different subjects was used. High-throughput TCR immunosequencing, statistical association of individual TCRs with disease status, and machine learning were combined to predict cytomegalovirus infection status. To study patterns of TCR occurrence, a later analysis re-analyzed previously published TCR beta repertoires from around 660 donors and added high-resolution HLA genotyping. The later analysis used no new phenotypic data to find candidate immune exposures, relying instead on TCR beta sequences and their occurrence across donors. An earlier analysis of several hundred of the donors used high-throughput TCR beta sequencing to judge whether each TCR beta V gene segment behaved as functional or pseudogenic. Alongside the repertoire data, information on donor age, sex, ethnicity and CMV serostatus was compiled. In a later genetic analysis, genome-wide SNP genotypes for 398 of the 666 donors were used, and that subset was treated as a discovery cohort. Every repertoire in the discovery cohort had been generated on one and the same sequencing platform. Both class I and class II loci were covered by HLA typing, at four-digit resolution. The number of typed donors differed by locus: about 620-640 for A, B, C, DRB1 and DQB1; 522 for DQA1; some 610 for DPA1; and 450 to 480 for DPB1. Because of strong linkage in the cohort, roughly five DR-DQ haplotypes were treated as single units for association and clustering. Among over 350 genotyped donors of the cohort, an average of about 240,000 unique TCR beta nucleotide sequences were sequenced per donor, about a sixth of them non-productive.

The CDR3 numbers 16 residues from cysteine through phenylalanine. The retained sequence is limited to the CDR3, 48 bases, with the frame set at the first base. CDR1 and CDR2 are read off the germline V gene (reference sequence) as MNHEY and SMNVEV. V is trimmed back by 5 bases and J by 6 bases, and the junction contains 9 bases that no gene match accounts for. The cohort was made up of 500 to 800 healthy bone marrow donors. All cohort members were sampled while nominally healthy, although unrecorded immune exposures were likely present. The donor was CMV seropositive and belonged to the group of 250 to 350 seropositive cohort members. A peripheral blood sample was collected from each donor, and TCR beta sequencing was performed on peripheral blood mononuclear cells. The Qiagen DNeasy Blood Extraction Kit was used to extract genomic DNA from the blood cell samples. What the authors observed across the whole study: According to a later analysis, parvovirus B19, influenza, CMV and Epstein-Barr virus appeared linked to several top co-occurrence clusters. Across donors, most TCR sequences were observed very rarely, whereas some public TCRs were present in many individuals. Specific HLA alleles were associated with about 17,000 TCR beta sequences at a false discovery rate of 0.05 in a later analysis. In a later analysis, HLA-associated TCR beta chains showed more clonal expansion and lower generation probabilities than non-associated chains that were equally common. Roughly uniform sequencing depth across donors was assumed in presence/absence analyses, although this assumption may not hold. In vitro tests confirmed that a few of the cytomegalovirus-associated TCR beta chains recognize cytomegalovirus antigens. In a later analysis, TCR association rates were found to vary across HLA loci, with the most associated TCRs seen for DRB1 alleles and the fewest for HLA-C alleles. The study listed 170 or so TCR beta chains as associated with cytomegalovirus. For the cohort, immune exposure information was limited to CMV serostatus. In an earlier analysis of some 500 of the donors, most TCR beta V segments appeared in productive rearrangements about 87% or about 30% of the time, broadly matching IMGT annotations. In a later analysis, most CMV-associated TCR beta chains were found to appear HLA-restricted, with HLA associations seemingly driven largely by CMV exposure. In both the original and validation cohorts, the classifier was reported to diagnose cytomegalovirus status with high specificity and sensitivity. In this cohort, only TCR beta chains were sequenced, and detectable features were limited by the absence of alpha or paired-chain data. When HLA alleles, especially DR and DQ, strongly co-occurred, TCR associations were difficult to assign to individual alleles. HLA typing was unavailable for some donors at each locus, so association tests used only the typed subset. It was suggested by the authors that the approach could potentially be generalized to other disease states and immunological phenotypes. About 17 rarely observed V segments, including chromosome 9 orphons, were excluded from the earlier analysis of about 610 of the donors because counts were too low. Compared with the approximately 720-donor mean, donors in an Asian-associated ancestry cluster had fewer N-insertions in productive TCRs, according to a later genetic analysis. Because the 87-base-pair reads could not distinguish some IMGT-functional V segments, including TRBV6-2 and TRBV6-3, those segments were excluded. A further reported finding was that TCR beta sequences accurately predicted the HLA-A and HLA-B alleles for most subjects in the first cohort. Linkage disequilibrium might explain the correlated functional status among segregating V segments, but an unknown experimental factor could not be excluded. A group of highly shared sequence variants was considered likely to be a technical artifact of the sequencing pipeline. An association between a missense DCLRE1C variant and V-gene and J-gene trimming of TCR beta chains was found in a later genetic analysis and replicated in an independent cohort.

The library was prepared using the immunoSEQ multiplex PCR assay. For the multiplex PCR, a mixture combining 60 forward primers for TCR Vbeta segments and 13 reverse primers for TCR Jbeta segments was used. Amplification of the CDR3 region of rearranged TCR beta genes was performed with a multiplex PCR assay on genomic DNA. Amplified TCR beta libraries were sequenced as 87-base-pair reads on the Illumina HiSeq System. The authors' pipeline ran thus. In a later analysis, 77 million or so unique TCR beta chains were counted across the 650 to 750 repertoires, and approximately 9.9 million of these chains were shared by at least two donors. Raw reads were error-corrected and collapsed into unique sequences by a nearest-neighbor algorithm in which closely related sequences were merged to remove PCR and sequencing errors. Alignment of CDR3 sequences to IMGT reference sequences was used to assign V, D and J gene segments. Each retained sequence needed at least a six-nucleotide match to both a V gene segment and a J gene segment. Rearrangements were called productive when the CDR3 lacked stop codons and stayed in frame with V and J; all others were non-productive. CDR3 was defined according to IMGT convention as the region running from the second conserved V-encoded cysteine to the conserved J-encoded phenylalanine. In an earlier analysis of 500 to 650 of the donors, sequences lacking an unambiguous match to a single V gene segment were excluded. In an earlier analysis of approximately 500 of the donors, a V segment was called functional when productive rearrangements were above 56.7%, and segregating when the standard deviation between donors exceeded 5%. A statistical classification framework was developed to diagnose cytomegalovirus status using the catalog of TCR beta chain sequences. A later analysis assigned V and J genes by comparing TCR nucleotide sequences with IMGT/GENE-DB human TR gene sequences. Using the TCRdist pipeline, a later analysis assigned CDR3 sequences along with most-parsimonious VDJ recombination scenarios. In a later analysis, each TCR beta chain was defined by its CDR3 amino acid sequence together with its V-gene family, and reads without a unique V-gene family were excluded. To address suspected cross-contamination and a sequencing artifact, a later analysis removed several hundred highly shared, low-generation-probability nucleotide sequences. In a later analysis, a clonal expansion index was calculated for each public chain from normalized within-repertoire ranks of inferred template counts. In a later analysis, generation probabilities were computed with a VDJ recombination model fitted to out-of-frame rearrangements, and the resulting probabilities were checked against IGoR. In a later analysis, TCR-TCR, TCR-HLA and TCR-CMV co-occurrence was scored with hypergeometric tests, and a repertoire-size bias correction was applied to TCR pairs. In a later analysis, false discovery rates were estimated by permuting HLA or CMV assignments 20 times. In a later analysis, co-occurring TCRs were grouped with DBSCAN, and TCRdist sequence similarity was added when clustering was performed within HLA-allele-positive subsets. For co-occurrence clustering, repertoires with fewer than 30,000 or more than 120,000 public chains were excluded, along with roughly five repertoires with anomalous nucleotide sharing. TCRdb carries this immuneACCESS record with in-frame sequences only. Its versions omit some clonotypes, under half of them owing to an unresolved V gene in the studies checked, with the rest unexplained. Clonal size and the V and J genes are those of that table, whereas D and trimming came from the DNA. The sample table records around 91,000 clones; about three quarters of these occur just once. The ten largest clones take up just under 2.5% of the sample.

The sequence joins TRBV27 to TRBJ2-1; TRBD2 fits 11 bases in the junction. The sequence derives from a male donor in good health and CMV-seropositive. Input material: PBMCs. The CDR3 has the sequence CASSKERLAGSNEQFF. The DNA sequence is TGTGCCAGCAGTAAAGAAAGACTAGCGGGGTCCAATGAGCAGTTCTTC.